This section outlines one TCR beta chain sequence together with its context. This sample stems from a study of blood T cell repertoires in COVID-19. Overall study context: Samples came from the United States, Italy and Spain, spanning acute and convalescent COVID-19.

Some clones are missing from TCRdb's copy, which holds only in-frame ones; the method was immunoSEQ multiplex PCR. The data contain 45,000 to 55,000 clones, 84% of them singletons. CDR3 length equals 13 residues. CDR1 and CDR2 (germline): LNHDA, SQIVND (reference sequence). Losses at the gene ends were 4 bases for V and 9 bases for J; bases not matched to a gene: 5. This receptor was obtained from a man aged 50-60 years with acute or convalescent COVID-19. Sequencing input: peripheral blood. The chain combines TRBV19 with TRBJ1-2, with TRBD1 matching 10 bases. The chain's CDR3 is CASSKDRGGSYTF. CDR3 in DNA: TGTGCCAGTAGTAAGGACAGGGGGGGCAGCTACACCTTC.